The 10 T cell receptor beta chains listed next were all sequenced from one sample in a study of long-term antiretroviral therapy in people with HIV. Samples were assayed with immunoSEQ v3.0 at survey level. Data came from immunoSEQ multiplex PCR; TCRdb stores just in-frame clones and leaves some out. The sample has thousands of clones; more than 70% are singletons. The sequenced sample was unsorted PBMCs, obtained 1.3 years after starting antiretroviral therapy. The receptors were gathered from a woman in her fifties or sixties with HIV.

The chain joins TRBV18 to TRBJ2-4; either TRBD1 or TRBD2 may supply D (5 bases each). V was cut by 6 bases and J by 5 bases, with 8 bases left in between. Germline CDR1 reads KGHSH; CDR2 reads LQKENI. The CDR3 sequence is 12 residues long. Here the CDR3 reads CASSGAENIQYF. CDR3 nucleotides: TGTGCCAGCTCCGGGGCGGAAAACATTCAGTACTTC.

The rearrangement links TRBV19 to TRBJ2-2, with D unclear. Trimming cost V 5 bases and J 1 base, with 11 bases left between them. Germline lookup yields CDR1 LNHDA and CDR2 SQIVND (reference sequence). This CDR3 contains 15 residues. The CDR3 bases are TGTGCCAGTAGTTCGGGTCACGGGAACACCGGGGAGCTGTTTTTT. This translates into CASSSGHGNTGELFF.

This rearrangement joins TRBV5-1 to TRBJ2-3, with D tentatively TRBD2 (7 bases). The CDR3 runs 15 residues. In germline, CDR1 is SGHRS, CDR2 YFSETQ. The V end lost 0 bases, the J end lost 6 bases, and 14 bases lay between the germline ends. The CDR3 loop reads CASSLGGGPTDTQYF. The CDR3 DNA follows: TGCGCCAGCAGCTTGGGGGGGGGCCCGACTGATACGCAGTATTTT.

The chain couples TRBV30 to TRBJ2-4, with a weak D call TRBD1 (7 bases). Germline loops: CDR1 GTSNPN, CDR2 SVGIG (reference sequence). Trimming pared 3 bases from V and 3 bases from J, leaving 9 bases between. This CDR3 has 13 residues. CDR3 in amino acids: CAWRRDSKNIQYF. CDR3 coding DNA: TGTGCCTGGAGGCGGGACAGCAAAAACATTCAGTACTTC.

The CDR3 is CASSFLHGGGNYGYTF. CDR3 nucleotides: TGTGCCAGCAGCTTCTTACACGGGGGCGGAAACTATGGCTACACCTTC. The rearrangement joins TRBV7-9 to TRBJ1-2; D perhaps matches TRBD1 (6 bases). Trimming stripped 3 bases from V and 2 bases from J, with 16 bases between. CDR3 length: 16 residues. CDR1 is SEHNR and CDR2 is FQNEAQ in the germline V gene (reference sequence).

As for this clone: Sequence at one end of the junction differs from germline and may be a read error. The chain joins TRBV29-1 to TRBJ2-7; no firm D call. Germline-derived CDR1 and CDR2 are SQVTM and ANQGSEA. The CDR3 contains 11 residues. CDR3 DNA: TGCAGCGTCGAAGGGAAGGGCGAGCAGTACTTC. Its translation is CSVEGKGEQYF.

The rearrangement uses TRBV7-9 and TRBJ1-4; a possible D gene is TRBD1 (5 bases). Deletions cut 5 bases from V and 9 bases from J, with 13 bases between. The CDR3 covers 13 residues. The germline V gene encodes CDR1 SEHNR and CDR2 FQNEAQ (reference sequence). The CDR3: CASSQLRGQKLFF. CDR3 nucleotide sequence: TGTGCCAGCAGCCAGTTGAGGGGACAAAAACTGTTTTTT.

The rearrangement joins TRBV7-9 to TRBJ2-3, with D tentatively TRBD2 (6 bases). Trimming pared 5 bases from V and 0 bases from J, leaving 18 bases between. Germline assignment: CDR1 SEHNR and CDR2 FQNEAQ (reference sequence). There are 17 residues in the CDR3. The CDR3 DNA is TGTGCCAGCAGCGGCGGAGGGTGGCGGGGCAGCACAGATACGCAGTATTTT. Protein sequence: CASSGGGWRGSTDTQYF. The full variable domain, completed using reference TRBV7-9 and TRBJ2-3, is DTGVSQNPRHKITKRGQNVTFRCDPISEHNRLYWYRQTLGQGPEFLTYFQNEAQLEKSRLLSDRFSAERPKGSFSTLEIQRTEQGDSAMYLCASSGGGWRGSTDTQYFGPGTRLTVL.

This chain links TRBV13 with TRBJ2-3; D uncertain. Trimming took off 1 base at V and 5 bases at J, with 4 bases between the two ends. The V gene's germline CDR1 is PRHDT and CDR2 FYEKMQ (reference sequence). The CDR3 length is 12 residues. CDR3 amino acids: CASSLVGDTQYF. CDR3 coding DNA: TGTGCCAGCAGCTTAGTCGGAGATACGCAGTATTTT.

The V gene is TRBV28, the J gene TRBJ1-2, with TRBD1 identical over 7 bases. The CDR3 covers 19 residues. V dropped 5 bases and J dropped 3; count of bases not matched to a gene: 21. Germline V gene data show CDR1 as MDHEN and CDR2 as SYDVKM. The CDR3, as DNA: TGTGCCAGCAGTCCTTTATTCCGGGACAGCATTCTTACCTACTATGGCTACACCTTC. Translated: CASSPLFRDSILTYYGYTF.